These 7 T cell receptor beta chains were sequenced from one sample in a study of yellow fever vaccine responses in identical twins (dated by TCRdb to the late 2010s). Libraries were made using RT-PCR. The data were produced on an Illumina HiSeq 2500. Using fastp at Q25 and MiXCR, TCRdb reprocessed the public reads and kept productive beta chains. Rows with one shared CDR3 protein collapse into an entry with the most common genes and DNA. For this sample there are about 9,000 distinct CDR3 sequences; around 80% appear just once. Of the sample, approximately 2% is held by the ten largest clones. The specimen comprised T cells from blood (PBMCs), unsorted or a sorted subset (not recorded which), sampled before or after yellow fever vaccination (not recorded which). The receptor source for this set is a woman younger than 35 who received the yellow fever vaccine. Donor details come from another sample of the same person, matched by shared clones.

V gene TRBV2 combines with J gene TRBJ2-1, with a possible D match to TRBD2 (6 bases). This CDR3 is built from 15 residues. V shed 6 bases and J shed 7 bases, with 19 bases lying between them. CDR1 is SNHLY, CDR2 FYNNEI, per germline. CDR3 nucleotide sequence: TGTGCCAGCAGGGAGACTAGTGGGGTATATAATGAGCAGTTCTTC. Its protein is CASRETSGVYNEQFF.

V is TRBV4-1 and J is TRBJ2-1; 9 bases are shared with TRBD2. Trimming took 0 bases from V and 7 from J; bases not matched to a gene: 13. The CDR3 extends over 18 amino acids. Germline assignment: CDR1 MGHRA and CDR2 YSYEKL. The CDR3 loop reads CASSQEASGGPLRNEQFF. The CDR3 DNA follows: TGCGCCAGCAGCCAAGAAGCCAGCGGGGGGCCCCTCCGGAATGAGCAGTTCTTC.

The CDR3 sequence: CSVPGKNTEAFF. The DNA of the CDR3 is TGCAGCGTTCCAGGGAAGAACACTGAAGCTTTCTTT. This sequence joins TRBV29-1 and TRBJ1-1; perhaps TRBD1 as D (5 bases). CDR3 size: 12 residues. CDR1 is SQVTM, CDR2 ANQGSEA, per germline. V lost 5 bases to trimming and J lost 1 base, with 8 bases between them.

CDR3 DNA sequence: TGTGCCAGCAGCCAGCGGGAGACGTCCGAGCAGTACTTC. This codes for CASSQRETSEQYF. This chain links TRBV6-1 with TRBJ2-7; TRBD2 matches at 8 bases. V trimming: 6 bases; J trimming: 6 bases; junction bases outside the gene matches: 7. The CDR3 is 13 amino acids. CDR1 is MNHNS, CDR2 SASEGT, per germline.

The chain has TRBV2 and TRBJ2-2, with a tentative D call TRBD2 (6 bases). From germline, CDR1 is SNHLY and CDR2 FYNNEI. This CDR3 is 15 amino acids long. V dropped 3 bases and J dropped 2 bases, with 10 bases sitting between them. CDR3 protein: CASSDPGLNTGELFF. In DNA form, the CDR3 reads TGTGCCAGCAGTGACCCCGGACTAAACACCGGGGAGCTGTTTTTT.

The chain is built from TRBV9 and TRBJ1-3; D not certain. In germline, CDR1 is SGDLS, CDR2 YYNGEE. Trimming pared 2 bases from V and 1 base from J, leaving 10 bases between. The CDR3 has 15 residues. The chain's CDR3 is CASSVGSYSGNTIYF. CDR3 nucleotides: TGTGCCAGCAGCGTCGGCAGCTATTCTGGAAACACCATATATTTT. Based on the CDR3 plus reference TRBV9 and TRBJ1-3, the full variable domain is DSGVTQTPKHLITATGQRVTLRCSPRSGDLSVYWYQQSLDQGLQFLIQYYNGEERAKGNILERFSAQQFPDLHSELNLSSLELGDSALYFCASSVGSYSGNTIYFGEGSWLTVV.

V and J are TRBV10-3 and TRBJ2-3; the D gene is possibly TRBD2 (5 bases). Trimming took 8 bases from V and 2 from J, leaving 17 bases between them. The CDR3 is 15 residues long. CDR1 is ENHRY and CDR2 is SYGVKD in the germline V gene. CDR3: CAIAPGNPYTDTQYF. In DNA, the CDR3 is TGTGCCATCGCCCCGGGAAACCCCTACACAGATACGCAGTATTTT.